These 32 T cell receptor beta chains came from one sample sequenced in a study of cytomegalovirus exposure and HLA in healthy donors. This PCR relied on a set of 60 Vbeta primers and 13 Jbeta primers. Sequenced by immunoSEQ multiplex PCR; TCRdb stores in-frame clones only, minus some. The sample contains 100,000 to 150,000 clones, roughly 80% of which appear only once. Sequences were obtained from PBMCs. The receptors derive from a male donor in good health and CMV-seronegative.

The chain employs TRBV29-1 and TRBJ1-4; no firm D call. Per germline, CDR1 SQVTM and CDR2 ANQGSEA. This CDR3 has 12 residues. Deletions cut 7 bases from V and 1 base from J, with 7 bases between. CDR3 nucleotide sequence: TGCAGCGCAGGAGGAACTAATGAAAAACTGTTTTTT. Translating it yields CSAGGTNEKLFF.

The rearrangement uses TRBV5-1 and TRBJ2-2; no reliable D call. Trimming took off 0 bases at V and 5 bases at J, with 8 bases between the two ends. Germline V lookup: CDR1 SGHRS, CDR2 YFSETQ. This CDR3 is 14 amino acids long. The CDR3 protein is CASSLGAITGELFF. The DNA for the CDR3 is TGCGCCAGCAGCTTGGGAGCGATTACCGGGGAGCTGTTTTTT. Filled out from reference TRBV5-1 and TRBJ2-2, the complete variable domain reads KAGVTQTPRYLIKTRGQQVTLSCSPISGHRSVSWYQQTPGQGLQFLFEYFSETQRNKGNFPGRFSGRQFSNSRSEMNVSTLELGDSALYLCASSLGAITGELFFGEGSRLTVL.

V usage is TRBV6-6 and J usage is TRBJ2-2; a weak D match, TRBD2 (6 bases). The germline V gene encodes CDR1 MNHNY and CDR2 SVGAGI (reference sequence). This CDR3 region has 11 residues. The V end lost 6 bases, the J end lost 7 bases, and 6 bases lay between the germline ends. CDR3 protein: CASSGGGELFF. The CDR3 DNA follows: TGTGCCAGCAGCGGGGGCGGGGAGCTGTTTTTT.

CDR3 DNA sequence: TGTGCCAGCAGCTTAGCCCGGGGGTACTACGAGCAGTACTTC. Protein: CASSLARGYYEQYF. The chain employs TRBV11-2 and TRBJ2-7; a weak D match, TRBD2 (6 bases). Germline CDR1 SGHAT, CDR2 FQNNGV. V lost 1 base and J lost 3, with 10 bases in between. This CDR3 spans 14 amino acids.

V gene TRBV19 combines with J gene TRBJ2-7, with 8 bases identical to TRBD2. CDR1 is LNHDA and CDR2 is SQIVND in the germline V gene (reference sequence). The CDR3 contains 11 residues. Germline trimming cut 9 bases from V and 7 bases from J; bases unmatched to any gene: 5. CDR3 bases: TGTGCCAGCCGGGGGGGCCGGGAGCAGTACTTC. The encoded protein is CASRGGREQYF. The full variable domain, its missing parts supplied by reference TRBV19 and TRBJ2-7, is DGGITQSPKYLFRKEGQNVTLSCEQNLNHDAMYWYRQDPGQGLRLIYYSQIVNDFQKGDIAEGYSVSREKKESFPLTVTSAQKNPTAFYLCASRGGREQYFGPGTRLTVT.

CDR3 nucleotide sequence: TGTGCCAGCAGTTTGAGGGGGCGATCGGCCTACGAGCAGTACTTC. Its protein is CASSLRGRSAYEQYF. The J gene is TRBJ2-7, the V gene TRBV27, with 7 bases that match TRBD1. The germline gives CDR1 MNHEY, CDR2 SMNVEV (reference sequence). The CDR3 extends over 15 amino acids. J gave up 2 bases and V 3 bases, and 7 bases lay outside the gene matches.

The V gene is TRBV19, the J gene TRBJ1-1, with D tentatively TRBD1 (6 bases). The CDR3 length is 14 residues. Germline CDR1 and CDR2: LNHDA and SQIVND (reference sequence). V lost 2 bases and J lost 5, with 12 bases in between. The CDR3 reads CASSISGGLTEAFF. Written as DNA, the CDR3 is TGTGCCAGTAGTATATCCGGGGGGCTGACTGAAGCTTTCTTT.

The gene calls are TRBV7-9 and TRBJ1-2; 9 nucleotides line up with TRBD1. The length of the CDR3 is 15 residues. Germline CDR1 SEHNR, CDR2 FQNEAQ (reference sequence). The trim removed 2 bases at V and 2 bases at J, leaving 3 bases unmatched. Here the CDR3 DNA reads TGTGCCAGCAGCTTACAGGGACAGGGCAACTATGGCTACACCTTC. Translated, it gives CASSLQGQGNYGYTF.

The genes are TRBV19 and TRBJ2-2; no clear D. V was trimmed by 5 bases and J by 4 bases, leaving 5 bases between them. There are 12 residues in the CDR3. Per germline, CDR1 LNHDA and CDR2 SQIVND (reference sequence). CDR3 coding DNA: TGTGCCAGTAGTCTCTTCACCGGGGAGCTGTTTTTT. Amino acids: CASSLFTGELFF.

This rearrangement joins TRBV29-1 to TRBJ2-7; D is unresolved. The CDR3 has 12 residues. Looked up from germline, CDR1 is SQVTM and CDR2 is ANQGSEA. Trimming pared 6 bases from V and 7 bases from J, leaving 16 bases between. The CDR3 DNA is TGCAGCGTCGCGAATTCTCCTTGGGAGCAGTACTTC. It encodes CSVANSPWEQYF.

The chain is built from TRBV6-1 and TRBJ2-1, with D unresolved. CDR3 length: 11 residues. The germline V gene has CDR1 MNHNS and CDR2 SASEGT. V shed 9 bases and J shed 4 bases, with 7 bases lying between them. The DNA of the CDR3 is TGTGCCAGTTCACAATACAATGAGCAGTTCTTC. As protein: CASSQYNEQFF.

A remark on this clone: Distinct nucleotide sequences in the sample also encode this CDR3. The rearrangement links TRBV18 to TRBJ1-4; 7 positions match TRBD1. The CDR3 is 15 amino acids. Trimming cost V 5 bases and J 5 bases; bases outside gene matches: 8. Germline CDR1 reads KGHSH; CDR2 reads LQKENI. This CDR3 is CASSATGQRNEKLFF. Here the CDR3 DNA reads TGTGCCAGCTCAGCGACGGGACAGAGGAATGAAAAACTGTTTTTT.

The chain has TRBV28 and TRBJ1-5, with a weak D call TRBD1 (5 bases). The CDR3 spans 14 residues. The V end was cut by 1 base, the J end by 3 bases, with 7 bases between. CDR1 is MDHEN and CDR2 is SYDVKM in the germline V gene. The CDR3 DNA sequence: TGTGCCAGCAGTTTATCCAGGGACAATCAGCCCCAGCATTTT. Translated, it gives CASSLSRDNQPQHF.

The chain employs TRBV5-4 and TRBJ2-3, with 8 bases fitting TRBD2. This CDR3 is built from 16 residues. Unmatched junction bases numbered 5, after V lost 0 bases and J lost 2 bases. Germline V gene sequence: CDR1 SGHNT, CDR2 YYREEE (reference sequence). The CDR3 DNA follows: TGTGCCAGCAGCTTGGCCTCAGCGGGGGTCACAGATACGCAGTATTTT. Residues: CASSLASAGVTDTQYF.

The chain uses TRBV12-5 and TRBJ1-5; no clear D. Germline CDR1 and CDR2: LGHNT and FRNRAP. V was trimmed by 1 base and J by 5 bases, leaving 6 bases between them. This CDR3 comprises 13 residues. The DNA of the CDR3 is TGTGCTAGTGGTTTGGACGCAGATCAGCCCCAGCATTTT. It is translated as CASGLDADQPQHF.

This clone was seen a few times. The rearrangement joins TRBV20-1 to TRBJ2-7; D unresolved. The V and J ends lost 3 bases and 4 bases respectively, with 7 bases between them. CDR1 is DFQATT and CDR2 is SNEGSKA in the germline V gene (reference sequence). The CDR3 spans 11 residues. The CDR3 DNA reads as TGCAGTGCTAGTTCCCCATACGAGCAGTACTTC. It codes for CSASSPYEQYF.

The rearrangement joins TRBV30 to TRBJ1-3; D unclear. Germline CDR1 reads GTSNPN; CDR2 reads SVGIG (reference sequence). The CDR3 is 13 residues long. With 2 bases removed from V and 0 bases from J, the gap between germline ends came to 5 bases. The CDR3 reads CAWSFGSGNTIYF. CDR3 DNA sequence: TGTGCCTGGAGTTTCGGCTCTGGAAACACCATATATTTT. The full variable domain, rest sourced from reference TRBV30 and TRBJ1-3, is SQTIHQWPATLVQPVGSPLSLECTVEGTSNPNLYWYRQAAGRGLQLLFYSVGIGQISSEVPQNLSASRPQDRQFILSSKKLLLSDSGFYLCAWSFGSGNTIYFGEGSWLTVV.

J is TRBJ2-6 and V is TRBV18; D possibly corresponds to TRBD2 (5 bases). The CDR3 has 16 amino acids. V lost 3 bases and J lost 4, with 13 bases in between. The germline gives CDR1 KGHSH, CDR2 LQKENI. CDR3 protein: CASSPSRGYGANVLTF. CDR3 sequence (DNA): TGTGCCAGCTCACCCTCCAGAGGGTACGGGGCCAACGTCCTGACTTTC.

The rearrangement joins TRBV7-2 to TRBJ1-6; D is ambiguous. The V end was cut by 7 bases, the J end by 7 bases, with 17 bases between. Germline V lookup: CDR1 SGHTA, CDR2 FQGNSA. The CDR3 loop spans 15 amino acids. CDR3 DNA: TGTGCCAGCACGCTGTGGGTCGGAGGCAATTCACCCCTCCACTTT. Amino acids: CASTLWVGGNSPLHF.

This chain joins TRBV15 and TRBJ2-5; 8 bases are a match to TRBD1. The CDR3 loop spans 18 amino acids. V lost 0 bases, J lost 1 base, and 10 bases stayed unmatched. CDR1 LNHNV and CDR2 YYDKDF come from the germline V gene (reference sequence). CDR3 DNA sequence: TGTGCCACCAGCAGAGAGCAAACTGGGACAGGCCTCCAAGAGACCCAGTACTTC. It translates to CATSREQTGTGLQETQYF.

This sequence joins TRBV19 and TRBJ1-5; D unclear. V dropped 9 bases and J dropped 0 bases, with 6 bases sitting between them. The CDR3 is 12 residues long. Germline V gene lookup returns CDR1 LNHDA and CDR2 SQIVND (reference sequence). CDR3 nucleotide sequence: TGTGCCAGGCCGAGTAGCAATCAGCCCCAGCATTTT. Residues: CARPSSNQPQHF.

The chain recombines TRBV29-1 with TRBJ2-4; the D gene is possibly TRBD2 (6 bases). The CDR3 is 13 amino acids. Trimming removed 5 bases at V and 8 bases at J, with 16 bases between. CDR1 SQVTM and CDR2 ANQGSEA come from the germline V gene. CDR3 sequence (DNA): TGCAGCGTTTCGCCCGGGAGAGGGGACATTCAGTACTTC. Protein: CSVSPGRGDIQYF.

The chain uses TRBV30 and TRBJ2-7, with D hard to call. Between the trimmed V and J ends, which lost 5 bases and 2 bases, there was a span of 10 bases. The CDR3 covers 12 residues. Germline CDR1 GTSNPN, CDR2 SVGIG (reference sequence). In nucleotides, the CDR3 is TGTGCCTGGGGTGGTGTTACCTACGAGCAGTACTTC. It codes for CAWGGVTYEQYF.

This chain uses TRBV9 with TRBJ2-1; TRBD2 matches 13 bases. Losses at the gene ends were 0 bases for V and 10 bases for J; bases not matched to a gene: 7. CDR3 size: 16 residues. Germline-derived CDR1 and CDR2 are SGDLS and YYNGEE. The CDR3 DNA is TGTGCCAGCAGCGTAGAGGGACTAGCGGGAACCGACGAGCAGTTCTTC. It yields the protein CASSVEGLAGTDEQFF. Full variable domain (outside the CDR3, taken from reference TRBV9 and TRBJ2-1): DSGVTQTPKHLITATGQRVTLRCSPRSGDLSVYWYQQSLDQGLQFLIQYYNGEERAKGNILERFSAQQFPDLHSELNLSSLELGDSALYFCASSVEGLAGTDEQFFGPGTRLTVL.

J is TRBJ2-2 and V is TRBV27, with TRBD2 matching 7 bases. CDR1 is MNHEY and CDR2 is SMNVEV in the germline V gene (reference sequence). Trimming removed 5 bases from V and 2 bases from J; junction bases left unmatched: 8. There are 16 residues in the CDR3. This CDR3 reads CASSAWEGGNTGELFF. The CDR3 bases are TGTGCCAGCAGTGCGTGGGAGGGAGGTAACACCGGGGAGCTGTTTTTT.

The table lists this clone with a few counts. The chain joins TRBV9 to TRBJ2-1; 10 nucleotides match TRBD1. This CDR3 has 17 residues. From germline, CDR1 is SGDLS and CDR2 YYNGEE. Losses at the gene ends were 0 bases for V and 2 bases for J; bases not matched to a gene: 5. Here the CDR3 DNA reads TGTGCCAGCAGCGTAGGACGAGACAGGGGGCCCTACAATGAGCAGTTCTTC. Amino acids: CASSVGRDRGPYNEQFF.

The chain couples TRBV6-5 to TRBJ1-6, with a tentative D call TRBD1 (5 bases). Per the germline V gene, CDR1 is MNHEY and CDR2 is SVGAGI. The V end was cut by 2 bases, the J end by 10 bases, with 15 bases between. This CDR3 region has 15 residues. The CDR3, as DNA: TGTGCCAGCAGTTACGCGAAGGACACCAACTCACCCCTCCACTTT. Residues: CASSYAKDTNSPLHF.

The genes are TRBV7-6 and TRBJ2-1; possible D gene TRBD1, 6 bases. CDR1 and CDR2 from the germline V gene are SGHVS and FNYEAQ. Between the trimmed V and J ends, which lost 1 base and 2 bases, there was a span of 9 bases. The CDR3 covers 15 residues. The CDR3 coding sequence is TGTGCCAGCAGCTTAGACAGGGCAGCCTACAATGAGCAGTTCTTC. It yields the protein CASSLDRAAYNEQFF.

This chain uses TRBV11-1 with TRBJ2-1; 9 positions agree with TRBD1. Per germline, CDR1 SGHAT and CDR2 FQDESV (reference sequence). This CDR3 region has 14 residues. Unmatched junction bases numbered 5, after V lost 3 bases and J lost 8 bases. The CDR3 loop is CASSLGTGRDEQFF. Here the CDR3 DNA reads TGTGCCAGCAGCTTGGGGACAGGGAGGGATGAGCAGTTCTTC.

The chain recombines TRBV9 with TRBJ2-2; tentative D call: TRBD1 (5 bases). Per the germline V gene, CDR1 is SGDLS and CDR2 is YYNGEE. V was cut by 1 base and J by 3 bases, with 16 bases left in between. CDR3 length equals 17 residues. The CDR3 sequence is CASSVSFQGFYTGELFF. DNA for the CDR3: TGTGCCAGCAGCGTAAGTTTCCAGGGCTTCTACACCGGGGAGCTGTTTTTT.

This chain links TRBV5-6 with TRBJ2-4; D call uncertain. The CDR3 totals 14 residues. CDR1 and CDR2 (germline): SGHDT, YYEEEE. The germline V and J ends were trimmed by 4 bases and 0 bases, with 8 bases remaining between them. As DNA, the CDR3 is TGTGCCAGCAGCCCCCCAGGAGCCAAAAACATTCAGTACTTC. This translates into CASSPPGAKNIQYF.

This clone was seen a few times. The rearrangement joins TRBV7-2 to TRBJ1-1; possibly TRBD1 for D (5 bases). This CDR3 spans 16 amino acids. Germline values: CDR1 SGHTA, CDR2 FQGNSA. V lost 1 base, J lost 7 bases, and 19 bases lay in between. This chain's CDR3 is CASSLEGFSDLNEAFF. The CDR3 DNA sequence: TGTGCCAGCAGCTTAGAGGGGTTTTCCGATCTAAATGAAGCTTTCTTT.